These T cell receptor beta chains were read from a single sample in a study of T cells after yellow fever vaccination. TCRdb re-analysed the 5' RACE reads in MiXCR, keeping a single row per CDR3 protein. The repertoire holds around 530,000 distinct CDR3 sequences, 17% seen once, with 17% in the top ten. The starting material was PBMCs, obtained 5 days after the first yellow fever vaccination. These receptors all stem from a man aged 18 to 35 who received the YFV17D yellow fever vaccine. Each CDR3 is given with its conserved first and last residue. D genes are given only for firm matches. The size field is filled for only some rows; it gives once, few, many or a size class.

TRBD1,TRBJ1-6,TRBV4-2,few,CASSSTTGATIYNSPLHF,TGTGCCAGCAGCTCCACTACAGGGGCCACGATCTATAATTCACCCCTCCACTTT
TRBD1,TRBJ1-5,TRBV7-6,once,CASSSQGNSNQPQHF,TGTGCCAGCAGCTCACAGGGGAATAGCAATCAGCCCCAGCATTTT
TRBD1,TRBJ1-4,TRBV7-8,-,CASSPLGQNNEKLFF,TGTGCCAGCAGTCCCCTGGGACAGAATAATGAAAAACTGTTTTTT
-,TRBJ1-1,TRBV20-1,-,CSANTKSTRKNTEAFF,TGCAGTGCCAACACAAAATCGACAAGGAAGAACACTGAAGCTTTCTTT
TRBD2,TRBJ2-7,TRBV7-2,-,CASSPAGGPREQYF,TGTGCCAGCAGCCCCGCGGGGGGGCCGAGAGAGCAGTACTTC
-,TRBJ2-2,TRBV29-1,few,CSVVWQGLLIGELFF,TGCAGCGTTGTCTGGCAGGGTCTTTTAATCGGGGAGCTGTTTTTT
TRBD1,TRBJ1-2,TRBV20-1,-,CSVFTDRASYGYTF,TGCAGTGTTTTTACGGACAGGGCCTCCTATGGCTACACCTTC
-,TRBJ2-5,TRBV28,-,CASSQPTGRETQYF,TGTGCCAGCAGTCAGCCTACAGGGAGGGAGACCCAGTACTTC
-,TRBJ1-2,TRBV5-1,-,CASSYSGDGYTF,TGCGCCAGCAGCTACTCAGGGGACGGCTACACCTTC
-,TRBJ1-1,TRBV7-9,-,CASGVAGGTEAFF,TGTGCCAGTGGGGTTGCGGGGGGCACTGAAGCTTTCTTT
TRBD2,TRBJ2-5,TRBV6-5,-,CASSYLNPLAGDNQETQYF,TGTGCCAGCAGTTACTTAAATCCACTAGCGGGGGACAACCAAGAGACCCAGTACTTC
-,TRBJ1-2,TRBV19,-,CASRAMTVYGYTF,TGTGCCAGTAGAGCAATGACGGTATATGGCTACACCTTC
TRBD2,TRBJ2-1,TRBV6-2/TRBV6-3,-,CASSYAASGGDEQFF,TGTGCCAGCAGTTACGCGGCTAGCGGGGGCGATGAGCAGTTCTTC
TRBD2,TRBJ2-1,TRBV20-1,-,CSADDGGAPYNEQFF,TGCAGTGCTGATGACGGGGGGGCCCCCTACAATGAGCAGTTCTTC
-,TRBJ1-1,TRBV7-2,few,CASSRQSEAFF,TGTGCCAGCAGTCGCCAATCCGAAGCTTTCTTT
-,TRBJ1-2,TRBV15,-,CATSRASGTVYGYTF,TGTGCCACCAGCAGAGCCTCCGGGACTGTGTATGGCTACACCTTC
-,TRBJ2-7,TRBV2,-,CANRKFAGLEQYF,TGTGCCAACCGGAAATTTGCGGGGCTCGAGCAGTACTTC
-,TRBJ1-6,TRBV7-2,-,CASSTTSNSPLHF,TGTGCCAGCAGCACGACGAGTAATTCACCCCTCCACTTT
-,TRBJ1-3,TRBV18,-,CASSPDRSSGNTIYF,TGTGCCAGCTCACCTGACAGGAGCTCTGGAAACACCATATATTTT
-,TRBJ2-3,TRBV7-2,-,CASSLAIDTQYF,TGTGCCAGCAGCTTAGCGATAGATACGCAGTATTTT
-,TRBJ2-2,TRBV7-3,-,CASSVETGELFF,TGTGCCAGCAGCGTGGAAACCGGGGAGCTGTTTTTT
-,TRBJ1-1,TRBV6-5,few,CASSYSGGRVTEAFF,TGTGCCAGCAGTTACTCGGGAGGTAGGGTCACTGAAGCTTTCTTT
TRBD1,TRBJ2-2,TRBV15,-,CATSRPRGQAVNTGELFF,TGTGCCACCAGCAGACCGAGGGGGCAAGCGGTGAACACCGGGGAGCTGTTTTTT
-,TRBJ2-1,TRBV19,-,CVSRKGGSSYNEQFF,TGTGTCAGTAGAAAGGGGGGCAGCTCCTACAATGAGCAGTTCTTC
-,TRBJ2-7,TRBV18,-,CASSLPTRGEQYF,TGTGCCAGCTCACTCCCGACTCGGGGCGAGCAGTACTTC
-,TRBJ2-4,TRBV7-2,few,CASSSSSGLAKNIQYF,TGTGCCAGCAGCTCCTCATCGGGGCTAGCCAAAAACATTCAGTACTTC
-,TRBJ2-5,TRBV5-1,-,CASSLNLAEETQYF,TGCGCCAGCAGCTTAAATCTAGCCGAAGAGACCCAGTACTTC